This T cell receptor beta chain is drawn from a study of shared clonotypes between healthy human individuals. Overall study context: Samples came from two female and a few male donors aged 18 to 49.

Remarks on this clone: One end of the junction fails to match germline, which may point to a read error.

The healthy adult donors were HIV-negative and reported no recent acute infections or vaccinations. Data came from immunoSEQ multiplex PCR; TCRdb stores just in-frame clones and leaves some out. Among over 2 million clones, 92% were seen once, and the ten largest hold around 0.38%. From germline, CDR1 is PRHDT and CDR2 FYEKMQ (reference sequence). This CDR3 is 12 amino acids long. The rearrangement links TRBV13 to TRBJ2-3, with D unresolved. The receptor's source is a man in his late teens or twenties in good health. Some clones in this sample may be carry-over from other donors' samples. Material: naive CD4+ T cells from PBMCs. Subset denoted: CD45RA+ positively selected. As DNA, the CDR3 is TGTGCCAGCAGCCTAGGGTCGGATACGCAGTATTTT. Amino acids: CASSLGSDTQYF. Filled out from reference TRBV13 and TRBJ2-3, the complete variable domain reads AAGVIQSPRHLIKEKRETATLKCYPIPRHDTVYWYQQGPGQDPQFLISFYEKMQSDKGSIPDRFSAQQFSDYHSELNMSSLELGDSALYFCASSLGSDTQYFGPGTRLTVL.